This record covers a single TCR beta chain. It lacks a known antigen. No base-level quality is on record; no much larger clone is a single base apart. Trimming takes 5 bases off V and 5 bases off J; junction bases not matched to a gene: 7. Via the germline V gene, CDR1 is SGHAT and CDR2 FQNNGV. Its CDR3 holds 15 amino acids, cysteine through phenylalanine. Just CDR3 DNA is preserved here, 45 bases in frame from base 1. The sample comes from a study of cytomegalovirus exposure and HLA in healthy donors (dated by TCRdb to 2017 to 2019). Study-level background: An earlier analysis of several hundred of the donors reported 250 to 350 Gb of sequence data and roughly 110 million unique TCR beta sequences from roughly 200 million T cells. Roughly 300 gigabases of sequencing data and 91 million or so unique TCR sequences made up an early release that covered 640 HLA-typed donors. The genetic ancestry cluster associated with self-reported Caucasian donors included 81% of the approximately 430 genotyped donors. Besides the first cohort of approximately 670 subjects, a separate validation cohort made up of 120 different subjects was used. HLA typing included class I and class II loci at four-digit resolution. The study aimed to test whether cataloging public T cell receptors could reveal signatures of past pathogen exposure. In a later analysis, previously published TCR beta repertoires from roughly 710 donors were re-analyzed and high-resolution HLA genotyping was added so that TCR occurrence patterns could be studied. All discovery cohort repertoires had been generated on a single sequencing platform. Among around 400 genotyped donors of the cohort, an average of around 250,000 unique TCR beta nucleotide sequences was sequenced per donor, of which roughly 17% were non-productive. Donor age, sex, ethnicity and CMV serostatus were compiled together with the repertoire data. A later genetic analysis took genome-wide SNP genotypes for about three fifths of the 666 donors and used that subset as a discovery cohort. Five DR-DQ haplotypes were handled as single units for association and clustering because linkage in the cohort was strong. To predict cytomegalovirus infection status, the study combined high-throughput TCR immunosequencing, statistical association of individual TCRs with disease status, and machine learning. The T cell repertoires of 666 subjects were profiled by immunosequencing and related to cytomegalovirus serostatus. To decide whether each TCR beta V gene segment behaved as functional or pseudogenic, an earlier analysis of several hundred of the donors relied on high-throughput TCR beta sequencing. Rather than using new phenotypic data, the later analysis identified candidate immune exposures from TCR beta sequences and from how often those sequences occurred across donors. The number of donors typed differed by locus, with about 629-640 for A, B, C, DRB1 and DQB1, around 500 for DQA1, approximately 580 for DPA1, and roughly 450 for DPB1. What the work shows at the level of the full study, not this receptor alone: A later analysis found that most CMV-associated TCR beta chains appeared HLA-restricted, with HLA associations seemingly driven largely by CMV exposure. Presence/absence analyses assumed roughly uniform sequencing depth across donors, an assumption that may not hold. Most TCR sequences were observed very rarely across donors, whereas some public TCRs were present in many individuals. Because counts were too low, about 18 rarely observed V segments, including chromosome 9 orphons, were excluded from the earlier analysis of 587 of the donors. In vitro tests confirmed that a few of the cytomegalovirus-associated TCR beta chains recognize cytomegalovirus antigens. This cohort had only TCR beta chains sequenced, and the lack of alpha or paired-chain data limited which features could be detected. A later analysis found that TCR association rates varied across HLA loci, with DRB1 alleles showing the most associated TCRs and HLA-C alleles the fewest. CMV serostatus was the only immune exposure information available for the cohort. Compared with equally common non-associated chains, HLA-associated TCR beta chains in a later analysis were more clonally expanded and had lower generation probabilities. Some IMGT-functional V segments, including TRBV6-2 and TRBV6-3, could not be told apart with the 87-base-pair reads, so those segments were excluded. A cluster of highly shared sequence variants was judged likely to represent a technical artifact of the sequencing pipeline. The authors suggested that the approach could potentially be extended to other disease states and immunological phenotypes. Correlated functional status among segregating V segments might reflect linkage disequilibrium, but an unknown experimental factor could not be ruled out. Compared with the approximately 700-donor mean, donors in an Asian-associated ancestry cluster had fewer N-insertions in productive TCRs, according to a later genetic analysis. The study gave a list of some 150 TCR beta chains associated with cytomegalovirus. A further reported finding was that TCR beta sequences accurately predicted the HLA-A and HLA-B alleles for most subjects in the first cohort. Specific HLA alleles were associated with over 15,000 TCR beta sequences at a false discovery rate of 0.05 in a later analysis. In an earlier analysis of about 600 of the donors, most TCR beta V segments appeared in productive rearrangements about 87% or about 30% of the time, broadly matching IMGT annotations. Because HLA typing was missing for some donors at each locus, association tests included only the typed subset. A later analysis reported that several top co-occurrence clusters appeared linked to parvovirus B19, influenza, CMV and Epstein-Barr virus. In both the original and validation cohorts, the classifier was reported to diagnose cytomegalovirus status with high specificity and sensitivity. In a later genetic analysis, a missense DCLRE1C variant was associated with V-gene and J-gene trimming of TCR beta chains, and the association was replicated in an independent cohort. When HLA alleles, especially DR and DQ, strongly co-occurred, TCR associations were difficult to assign to individual alleles.

The method was the immunoSEQ multiplex PCR assay. A mixture of 60 forward primers for TCR Vbeta segments and 13 reverse primers for TCR Jbeta segments was used in the multiplex PCR. The CDR3 region of rearranged TCR beta genes was amplified from genomic DNA by a multiplex PCR assay. Amplified TCR beta libraries were sequenced as 87-base-pair reads on the Illumina HiSeq System. As for the authors' bioinformatics: A later analysis counted tens of millions of unique TCR beta chains across the 666 repertoires, and roughly 9.9 million of these chains were shared by at least two donors. To remove PCR and sequencing errors, raw reads were error-corrected and collapsed into unique sequences using a nearest-neighbor algorithm that merged closely related sequences. Alignment of CDR3 sequences to IMGT reference sequences was used to assign V, D and J gene segments. For a sequence to be retained, at least a six-nucleotide match to both a V gene segment and a J gene segment was required. A rearrangement counted as productive if the CDR3 had no stop codons and remained in frame with V and J, and every other rearrangement counted as non-productive. CDR3 was defined by IMGT convention, running from the second conserved V-encoded cysteine to the conserved J-encoded phenylalanine. In an earlier analysis of more than 550 of the donors, sequences lacking an unambiguous match to a single V gene segment were excluded. An earlier analysis of 550 to 650 of the donors classified V segments as functional when productive rearrangements were above 56.7% and as segregating when the standard deviation between donors was above 5%. A statistical classification framework was developed to diagnose cytomegalovirus status using the catalog of TCR beta chain sequences. V and J gene assignment, in a later analysis, came from comparing TCR nucleotide sequences with IMGT/GENE-DB human TR gene sequences. Using the TCRdist pipeline, a later analysis assigned CDR3 sequences along with most-parsimonious VDJ recombination scenarios. In a later analysis, each TCR beta chain was defined by its CDR3 amino acid sequence together with its V-gene family, and reads without a unique V-gene family were excluded. As a way to deal with suspected cross-contamination and a sequencing artifact, a later analysis dropped nearly 600 nucleotide sequences that were highly shared and had low generation probability. In a later analysis, a clonal expansion index for each public chain was calculated from normalized within-repertoire ranks of inferred template counts. A later analysis computed generation probabilities with a VDJ recombination model fitted to out-of-frame rearrangements, and checked the results against IGoR. A later analysis scored TCR-TCR, TCR-HLA and TCR-CMV co-occurrence with hypergeometric tests, applying a repertoire-size bias correction to TCR pairs. In a later analysis, false discovery rates were estimated by permuting HLA or CMV assignments 20 times. In a later analysis, co-occurring TCRs were grouped using DBSCAN, with TCRdist sequence similarity added in when clustering inside HLA-allele-positive subsets. Repertoires with fewer than 30,000 or more than 120,000 public chains, plus five repertoires with anomalous nucleotide sharing, were excluded from co-occurrence clustering. TCRdb re-hosts the immuneACCESS table, in-frame sequences only. Its copies lack some clones; in the studies checked, an unresolved V gene accounts for under half of them, and the cause for the rest is not known. That table gives V, J and clone size, and the DNA gave D and trimming. In this sample the table shows about 190,000 clones, roughly 86% of which occur a single time. About 3.4% of the sample lies in the top ten.

The cohort was made up of hundreds of healthy bone marrow donors. At the time of sampling, all cohort members were nominally healthy, though unrecorded immune exposures were likely present. The donor was CMV seropositive and belonged to the group of about 290 seropositive cohort members. A peripheral blood sample was provided by each donor, and peripheral blood mononuclear cells were used for TCR beta sequencing. The Qiagen DNeasy Blood Extraction Kit was used to extract genomic DNA from the blood cell samples. This TCR derives from a man in his forties in good health and CMV-seropositive. The sequenced material came from PBMCs. The sequence is built from TRBV11-2 and TRBJ2-2; TRBD1 agrees with 8 junctional bases. The DNA sequence is given as TGTGCCAGCAGCCCGAGGACAGGGTGGACCGGGGAGCTGTTTTTT. Its protein reads: CASSPRTGWTGELFF.